The TCR beta chain under discussion was sequenced for a study of blood T cell repertoires in COVID-19. Study as a whole: Acute and convalescent COVID-19 specimens originated in the United States, Italy and Spain.

This CDR3 is built from 13 residues. V was pared by 3 bases and J by 8 bases, with 4 bases of the junction left unmatched. Germline CDR1 reads SEHNR; CDR2 reads FQNEAQ (reference sequence). This table comes from immunoSEQ multiplex PCR, and its TCRdb copy is limited to in-frame clones, with some not included. The profile shows around 130,000 clones, 84% of them singletons. Participants' reported clinical history set cohort assignment. The clonotype originates from a woman between 50 and 59 years old with acute COVID-19. The specimen was PBMCs or T cells enriched from blood (not recorded which). The gene calls are TRBV7-9 and TRBJ1-2; 9 nucleotides align to TRBD1. The CDR3 sequence: CASSFGTGKGYTF. CDR3 sequence (DNA): TGTGCCAGCAGCTTTGGGACAGGGAAGGGCTACACCTTC.